The clone carrying this T cell receptor beta chain appeared once. Its antigen is not known. This sample is part of a study of cytomegalovirus exposure and HLA in healthy donors. Whole-study results and caveats: Later work associated approximately 17,000 TCR beta sequences with HLA alleles at 0.05 false discovery rate.

Use of 60 Vbeta and 13 Jbeta primers characterized the PCR. TCRdb's table, derived via immunoSEQ multiplex PCR, lists solely in-frame clones and lacks some. The sample yields 75,000 to 95,000 clones, 70% to 90% seen once. The CDR3 runs 15 residues. V lost 2 bases and J lost 4, with 14 bases in between. The V gene's germline CDR1 is SGDLS and CDR2 YYNGEE. Material: PBMCs. The clonotype originates from a woman in her late teens or twenties in good health and CMV-seropositive. The chain recombines TRBV9 with TRBJ2-3; perhaps TRBD1 as D (6 bases). The CDR3 sequence is CASSVLQGPPDTQYF. The CDR3, as DNA: TGTGCCAGCAGCGTTCTACAGGGTCCTCCAGATACGCAGTATTTT. Filled out from reference TRBV9 and TRBJ2-3, the complete variable domain reads DSGVTQTPKHLITATGQRVTLRCSPRSGDLSVYWYQQSLDQGLQFLIQYYNGEERAKGNILERFSAQQFPDLHSELNLSSLELGDSALYFCASSVLQGPPDTQYFGPGTRLTVL.